This T cell receptor (beta chain) was found in a study of cytomegalovirus exposure and HLA in healthy donors. Study observations and caveats: Analysis performed later showed TCR beta chains linked to HLA being more clonally expanded than equally common others. An analysis done earlier found most TCR beta V segments productive about 87% or about 30% of the time.

Looked up from germline, CDR1 is MDHEN and CDR2 is SYDVKM. CDR3 length: 15 residues. J gave up 2 bases and V 7 bases, and 11 bases lay outside the gene matches. This clone was seen only a few times. Its matching antigen is unknown. The PCR used 60 Vbeta and 13 Jbeta primers. Clones were read by immunoSEQ multiplex PCR, and TCRdb kept only the in-frame ones, dropping some. The sample shows 110,000 to 150,000 clones, just over 70% of them seen only once. This TCR was sampled from a woman aged 25 to 39 in good health and CMV-seronegative. This sequence joins TRBV28 and TRBJ2-7; 7 bases map to TRBD2. Specimen: PBMCs. The CDR3 bases are TGTGCCAGCAATGGGTGGGAGGCGGGGGCCTACGAGCAGTACTTC. It yields the protein CASNGWEAGAYEQYF.